Below are 7 T cell receptor beta chains sequenced from a single sample in a study of vaccination and CD4 T cells after COVID-19. Cultured CD4+ T cell DNA underwent sequencing with the Oncomine TCR Beta short-read assay. In TCRdb, the PCR reads were re-called with MiXCR into one record per CDR3 protein. This sample yields 28,000 or so distinct CDR3 sequences, of which about 40% are seen a single time; 9.5% to 13% belongs to the top ten. Which antigens these TCRs recognize remains unknown. Stated treatment: approximately 11-day PBMC culture with coronavirus spike peptide pools or control peptides (ViraFEST assay). Sequenced input: CD4+ T cells from blood, cultured in vitro. Receptors were obtained from a human donor who had recovered from COVID-19.

J is TRBJ2-7 and V is TRBV5-6; 14 bases map to TRBD2. J was trimmed by 7 bases and V by 2 bases; bases with no gene match: 5. Germline V gene lookup returns CDR1 SGHDT and CDR2 YYEEEE. The CDR3 runs 15 residues. Here the CDR3 reads CASSFRLAGGREQYF. CDR3 DNA sequence: TGTGCCAGCAGCTTTAGACTAGCGGGGGGGAGGGAGCAGTACTTC.

Concerning this clonotype: The junction and the germline gene differ at one end; a read error may be behind it. The chain combines TRBV11-2 with TRBJ2-2; either TRBD1 or TRBD2 may supply D (5 bases each). CDR3 length: 15 amino acids. CDR1 is SGHAT, CDR2 FQNNGV, per germline. CDR3 in DNA: TGTGCCAGCAGCTTAGGGGGGACCACCACCGGGGAGCTGCTTTTT. It codes for CASSLGGTTTGELLF. Based on the CDR3 plus reference TRBV11-2 and TRBJ2-2, the full variable domain is EAGVAQSPRYKIIEKRQSVAFWCNPISGHATLYWYQQILGQGPKLLIQFQNNGVVDDSQLPKDRFSAERLKGVDSTLKIQPAKLEDSAVYLCASSLGGTTTGELLFGEGSRLTVL.

This clonotype has more than one count but fewer than ten. This rearrangement joins TRBV20-1 to TRBJ2-4; unclear D gene. The CDR3 runs to 13 residues. V was pared by 0 bases and J by 4 bases, with 7 bases between. The V gene's germline CDR1 is DFQATT and CDR2 SNEGSKA (reference sequence). The CDR3 protein is CSAREGIKNIQYF. DNA for the CDR3: TGCAGTGCTAGAGAAGGGATAAAAAACATTCAGTACTTC.

The V gene is TRBV10-3, the J gene TRBJ2-7; 13 bases align to TRBD2. Trimming took 5 bases from V and 1 from J; bases not matched to a gene: 2. The CDR3 runs 15 residues. Germline CDR1 is ENHRY and CDR2 is SYGVKD. CDR3: CAISRTSGSSYEQYF. CDR3 bases: TGTGCCATCAGTCGGACTAGCGGGAGTTCCTACGAGCAGTACTTC.

This clonotype came up a few times. V is TRBV27 and J is TRBJ1-2, with 7 bases matching TRBD1. The V gene end was trimmed by 3 bases and the J gene end by 3 bases; junction bases not matched to a gene: 10. This CDR3 region has 16 residues. CDR1 is MNHEY, CDR2 SMNVEV, per germline (reference sequence). The CDR3 protein is CASSFGRQGGDYGYTF. As DNA, the CDR3 is TGTGCCAGCAGTTTCGGAAGGCAGGGGGGGGACTATGGCTACACCTTC.

This CDR3 is CASRSGTGGYNEQFF. In DNA form, the CDR3 reads TGTGCCAGCAGGTCCGGGACAGGCGGCTACAATGAGCAGTTCTTC. J is TRBJ2-1 and V is TRBV7-6; 8 bases line up with TRBD1. The trim removed 6 bases at V and 3 bases at J, leaving 7 bases unmatched. CDR3 size: 15 residues. From germline, CDR1 is SGHVS and CDR2 FNYEAQ.

V is TRBV7-2 and J is TRBJ1-6, with TRBD1 as a possible D gene (5 bases). This CDR3 spans 16 amino acids. Trimming left V 2 bases short and J 5 bases short, with 13 bases between. Germline CDR1 reads SGHTA; CDR2 reads FQGNSA. Here the CDR3 DNA reads TGTGCCAGCAGCTTAACCTCAGGGTCCAATAATTCACCCCTCCACTTT. Protein sequence: CASSLTSGSNNSPLHF.